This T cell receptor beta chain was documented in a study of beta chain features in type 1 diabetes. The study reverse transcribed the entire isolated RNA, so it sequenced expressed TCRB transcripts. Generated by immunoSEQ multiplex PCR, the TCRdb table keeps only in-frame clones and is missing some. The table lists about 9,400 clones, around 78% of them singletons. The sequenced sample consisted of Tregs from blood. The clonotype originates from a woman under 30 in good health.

The CDR3 sequence: CASSLEAGYSTDTQYF. Here the CDR3 DNA reads TGTGCCAGCAGCTTAGAAGCGGGGTATAGCACAGATACGCAGTATTTT. The chain joins TRBV7-2 to TRBJ2-3; 7 bases fit TRBD2. V dropped 1 base and J dropped 0; count of bases not matched to a gene: 4. CDR1 is SGHTA and CDR2 is FQGNSA in the germline V gene. This CDR3 contains 16 residues. Variable domain in full (rest from reference TRBV7-2 and TRBJ2-3): GAGVSQSPSNKVTEKGKDVELRCDPISGHTALYWYRQSLGQGLEFLIYFQGNSAPDKSGLPSDRFSAERTGGSVSTLTIQRTQQEDSAVYLCASSLEAGYSTDTQYFGPGTRLTVL.